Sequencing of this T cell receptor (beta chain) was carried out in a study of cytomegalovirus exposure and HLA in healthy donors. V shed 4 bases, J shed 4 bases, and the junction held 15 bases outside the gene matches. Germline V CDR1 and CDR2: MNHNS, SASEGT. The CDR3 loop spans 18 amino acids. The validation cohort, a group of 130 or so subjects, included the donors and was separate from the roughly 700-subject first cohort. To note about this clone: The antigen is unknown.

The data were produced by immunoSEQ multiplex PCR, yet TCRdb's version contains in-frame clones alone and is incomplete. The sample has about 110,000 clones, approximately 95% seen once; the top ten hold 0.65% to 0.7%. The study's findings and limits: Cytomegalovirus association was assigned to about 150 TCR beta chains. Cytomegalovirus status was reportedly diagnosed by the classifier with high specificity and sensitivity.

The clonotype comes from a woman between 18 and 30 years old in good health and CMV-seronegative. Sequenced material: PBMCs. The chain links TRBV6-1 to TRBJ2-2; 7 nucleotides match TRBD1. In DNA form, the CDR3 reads TGTGCCAGCAGTGCGGGACAGCCTTGGCGGTTGGGCACCGGGGAGCTGTTTTTT. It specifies CASSAGQPWRLGTGELFF.